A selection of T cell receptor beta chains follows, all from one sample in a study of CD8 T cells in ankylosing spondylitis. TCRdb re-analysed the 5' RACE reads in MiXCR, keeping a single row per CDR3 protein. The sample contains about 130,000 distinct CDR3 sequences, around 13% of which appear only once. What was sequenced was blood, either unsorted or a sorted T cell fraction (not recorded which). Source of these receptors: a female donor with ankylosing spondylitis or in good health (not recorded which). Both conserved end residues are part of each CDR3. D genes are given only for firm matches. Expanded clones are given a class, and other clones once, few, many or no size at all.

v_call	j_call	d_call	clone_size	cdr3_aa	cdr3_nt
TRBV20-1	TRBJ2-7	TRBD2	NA	CSARGTSDYEQYF	TGCAGTGCGAGGGGGACTAGCGACTACGAGCAGTACTTC
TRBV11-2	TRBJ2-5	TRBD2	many	CASSPRSSGGAETQYF	TGTGCCAGCAGCCCCCGGAGTAGCGGGGGGGCGGAGACCCAGTACTTC
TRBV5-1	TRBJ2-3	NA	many	CASSKSGPRSTDTQYF	TGCGCCAGCAGCAAATCAGGGCCCAGGAGCACAGATACGCAGTATTTT
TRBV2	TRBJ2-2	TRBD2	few	CASSKLTSVAGELFF	TGTGCCAGCAGCAAACTGACTAGCGTGGCCGGGGAGCTGTTTTTT
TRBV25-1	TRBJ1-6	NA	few	CASSERAYNSPLHF	TGTGCCAGCAGTGAAAGGGCCTATAATTCACCCCTCCACTTT
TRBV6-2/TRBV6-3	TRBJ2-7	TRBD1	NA	CASSYYRGWDEQYF	TGTGCCAGCAGTTATTACAGGGGATGGGACGAGCAGTACTTC
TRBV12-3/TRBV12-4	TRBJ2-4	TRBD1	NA	CASSARQGVGAKNIQYF	TGTGCCAGCAGTGCACGACAGGGAGTGGGGGCCAAAAACATTCAGTACTTC
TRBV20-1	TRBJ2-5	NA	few	CSAKGTNRGGETQYF	TGCAGTGCAAAGGGAACGAACAGGGGAGGTGAGACCCAGTACTTC
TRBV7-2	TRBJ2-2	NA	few	CASRSAGLSNTGELFF	TGTGCCAGCAGATCTGCGGGGTTATCGAACACCGGGGAGCTGTTTTTT
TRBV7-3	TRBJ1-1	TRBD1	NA	CASSPSTGRVNPEAFF	TGTGCCAGCAGCCCTTCGACAGGGAGAGTGAACCCTGAAGCTTTCTTT
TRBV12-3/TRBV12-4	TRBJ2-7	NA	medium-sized	CASGGQGLFREQYF	TGTGCCAGCGGGGGGCAGGGGCTATTTAGAGAGCAGTACTTC
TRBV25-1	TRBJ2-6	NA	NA	CASSVPGAHSGANVLTF	TGTGCCAGCAGTGTGCCAGGGGCCCACTCTGGGGCCAACGTCCTGACTTTC
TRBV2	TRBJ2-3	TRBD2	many	CASSRSTSGKDTQYF	TGTGCCAGCAGTCGATCGACTAGCGGGAAAGATACGCAGTATTTT
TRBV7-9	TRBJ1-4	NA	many	CASSLVSTAEKLFF	TGTGCCAGCAGCTTAGTGAGTACGGCTGAAAAACTGTTTTTT
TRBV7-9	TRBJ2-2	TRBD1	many	CASSYTTGTNTGELFF	TGTGCCAGCAGCTACACGACAGGGACGAACACCGGGGAGCTGTTTTTT
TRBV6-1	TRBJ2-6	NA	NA	CASSEVGGSGANVLTF	TGTGCCAGCAGTGAAGTTGGAGGGTCTGGGGCCAACGTCCTGACTTTC
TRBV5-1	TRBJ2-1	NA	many	CASTSRGNEQFF	TGCGCCAGCACCTCACGGGGGAATGAGCAGTTCTTC
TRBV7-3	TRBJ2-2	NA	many	CASSLTGAGELFF	TGTGCCAGCAGCTTAACAGGGGCCGGGGAGCTGTTTTTT
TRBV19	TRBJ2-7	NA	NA	CASSRGGTGFQQYF	TGTGCCAGTAGTCGTGGAGGCACGGGTTTCCAGCAGTACTTC
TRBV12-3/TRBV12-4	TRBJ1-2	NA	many	CASSPDGNYGYTF	TGTGCCAGCAGTCCCGACGGGAACTATGGCTACACCTTC
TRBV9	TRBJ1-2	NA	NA	CASSVDGRSGYGYTF	TGTGCCAGCAGCGTAGATGGCAGGTCAGGCTATGGCTACACCTTC
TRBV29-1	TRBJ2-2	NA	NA	CSVESSERGWTGELFF	TGCAGCGTTGAATCGTCAGAACGGGGTTGGACCGGGGAGCTGTTTTTC
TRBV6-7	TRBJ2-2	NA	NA	CASSMGGGKGGFTGELFF	TGTGCCAGCAGTATGGGAGGAGGCAAGGGTGGGTTTACCGGGGAGCTGTTTTTT
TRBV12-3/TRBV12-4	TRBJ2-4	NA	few	CASSPGRVVAKNIQYF	TGTGCCAGCTCCCCGGGCCGGGTCGTTGCCAAAAACATTCAGTACTTC
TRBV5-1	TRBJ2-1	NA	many	CASSSEGGQINEQFF	TGCGCCAGCAGCTCGGAGGGGGGACAGATCAATGAGCAGTTCTTC
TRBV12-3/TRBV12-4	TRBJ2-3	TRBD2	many	CASSLTSGGADTQYF	TGTGCCAGCAGCCTGACTAGCGGGGGGGCAGATACGCAGTATTTT
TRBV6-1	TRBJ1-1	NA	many	CASTITQGNTEAFF	TGTGCCAGCACCATTACACAGGGGAACACTGAAGCTTTCTTT
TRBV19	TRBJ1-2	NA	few	CASSKDGNYGYTF	TGTGCCAGTAGTAAAGACGGGAACTATGGCTACACCTTC
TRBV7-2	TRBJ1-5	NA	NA	CASNLEGRDNQPQHF	TGTGCCAGCAACTTAGAAGGCAGAGACAATCAGCCCCAGCATTTT
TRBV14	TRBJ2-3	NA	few	CASSPRFSTDTQYF	TGTGCCAGCAGCCCGCGTTTCAGCACAGATACGCAGTATTTT
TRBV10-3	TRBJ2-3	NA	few	CAISDPGRKIGDTQYF	TGTGCCATCTCCGACCCCGGGAGAAAAATTGGGGATACGCAGTATTTT
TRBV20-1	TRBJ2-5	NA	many	CSARDHRLQETQYF	TGCAGTGCTAGAGATCATAGGTTGCAAGAGACCCAGTACTTC
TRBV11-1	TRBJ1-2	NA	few	CASSRVAGDGYTF	TGTGCCAGCAGCCGGGTCGCAGGGGATGGCTACACCTTC
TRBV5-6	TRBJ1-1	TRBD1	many	CASSLTLGTRGHTEAFF	TGTGCCAGCAGCTTGACCCTCGGAACCAGGGGGCACACTGAAGCTTTCTTT
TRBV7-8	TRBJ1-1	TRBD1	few	CASSLGETGATEAFF	TGTGCCAGCAGCTTAGGGGAGACAGGGGCCACTGAAGCTTTCTTT
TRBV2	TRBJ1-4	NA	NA	CASSLNEKLFF	TGTGCCAGCAGCCTGAATGAAAAACTGTTTTTT
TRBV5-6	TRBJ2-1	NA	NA	CASSTLGLANEQFF	TGTGCCAGCAGTACCCTGGGGCTAGCCAATGAGCAGTTCTTC
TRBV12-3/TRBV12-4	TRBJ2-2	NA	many	CASSPRGLAITGELFF	TGTGCCAGCAGTCCCCGGGGCCTAGCCATCACCGGGGAGCTGTTTTTT
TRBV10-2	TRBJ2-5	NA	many	CASSFTRSETQYF	TGCGCCAGCAGTTTCACGCGCAGTGAGACCCAGTACTTC
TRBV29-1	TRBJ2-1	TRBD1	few	CSVAGTGGIDEQFF	TGCAGCGTCGCCGGGACAGGGGGTATAGATGAGCAGTTCTTC
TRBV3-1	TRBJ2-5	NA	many	CASSQETQYF	TGTGCCAGCAGCCAAGAGACCCAGTACTTC
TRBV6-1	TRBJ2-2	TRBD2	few	CASIGTRSLGELFF	TGTGCCAGCATCGGGACTAGGTCTCTCGGGGAGCTGTTTTTT
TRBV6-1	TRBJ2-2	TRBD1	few	CASKTSQGAGTGELFF	TGTGCCAGCAAGACCTCGCAGGGGGCAGGGACCGGGGAGCTGTTTTTT
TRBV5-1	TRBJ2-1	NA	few	CASSAWTFNEQFF	TGCGCCAGCAGCGCATGGACTTTCAATGAGCAGTTCTTC
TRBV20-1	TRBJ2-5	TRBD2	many	CSATLGGSGETQYF	TGCAGTGCTACGTTGGGCGGGAGTGGCGAGACCCAGTACTTC
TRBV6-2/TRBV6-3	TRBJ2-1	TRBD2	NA	CASRILASGREEQFF	TGTGCCAGCAGGATTCTGGCTAGCGGGAGGGAGGAGCAGTTCTTC
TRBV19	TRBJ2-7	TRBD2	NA	CASSRAGAERYEQYF	TGTGCCAGTAGTAGAGCGGGGGCGGAACGCTACGAGCAGTACTTC
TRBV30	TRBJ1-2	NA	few	CASKIGTAKYGYTF	TGTGCCTCCAAAATAGGTACGGCGAAGTATGGCTACACCTTC
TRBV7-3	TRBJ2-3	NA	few	CASSHPKSDTQYF	TGTGCCAGCAGCCACCCTAAGTCGGATACGCAGTATTTT
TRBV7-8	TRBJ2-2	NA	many	CASSARPTGELFF	TGTGCCAGCAGCGCGAGACCCACCGGGGAGCTGTTTTTT
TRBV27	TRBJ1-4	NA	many	CASSQRGWEEKLFF	TGTGCCAGCAGTCAGAGGGGGTGGGAAGAAAAACTGTTTTTT
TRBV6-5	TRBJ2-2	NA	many	CASRSSGKYTGELFF	TGTGCCAGCAGATCCTCGGGCAAGTACACCGGGGAGCTGTTTTTT
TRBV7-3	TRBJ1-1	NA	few	CASSLQHGNTEAFF	TGTGCCAGCAGCCTCCAACATGGGAACACTGAAGCTTTCTTT